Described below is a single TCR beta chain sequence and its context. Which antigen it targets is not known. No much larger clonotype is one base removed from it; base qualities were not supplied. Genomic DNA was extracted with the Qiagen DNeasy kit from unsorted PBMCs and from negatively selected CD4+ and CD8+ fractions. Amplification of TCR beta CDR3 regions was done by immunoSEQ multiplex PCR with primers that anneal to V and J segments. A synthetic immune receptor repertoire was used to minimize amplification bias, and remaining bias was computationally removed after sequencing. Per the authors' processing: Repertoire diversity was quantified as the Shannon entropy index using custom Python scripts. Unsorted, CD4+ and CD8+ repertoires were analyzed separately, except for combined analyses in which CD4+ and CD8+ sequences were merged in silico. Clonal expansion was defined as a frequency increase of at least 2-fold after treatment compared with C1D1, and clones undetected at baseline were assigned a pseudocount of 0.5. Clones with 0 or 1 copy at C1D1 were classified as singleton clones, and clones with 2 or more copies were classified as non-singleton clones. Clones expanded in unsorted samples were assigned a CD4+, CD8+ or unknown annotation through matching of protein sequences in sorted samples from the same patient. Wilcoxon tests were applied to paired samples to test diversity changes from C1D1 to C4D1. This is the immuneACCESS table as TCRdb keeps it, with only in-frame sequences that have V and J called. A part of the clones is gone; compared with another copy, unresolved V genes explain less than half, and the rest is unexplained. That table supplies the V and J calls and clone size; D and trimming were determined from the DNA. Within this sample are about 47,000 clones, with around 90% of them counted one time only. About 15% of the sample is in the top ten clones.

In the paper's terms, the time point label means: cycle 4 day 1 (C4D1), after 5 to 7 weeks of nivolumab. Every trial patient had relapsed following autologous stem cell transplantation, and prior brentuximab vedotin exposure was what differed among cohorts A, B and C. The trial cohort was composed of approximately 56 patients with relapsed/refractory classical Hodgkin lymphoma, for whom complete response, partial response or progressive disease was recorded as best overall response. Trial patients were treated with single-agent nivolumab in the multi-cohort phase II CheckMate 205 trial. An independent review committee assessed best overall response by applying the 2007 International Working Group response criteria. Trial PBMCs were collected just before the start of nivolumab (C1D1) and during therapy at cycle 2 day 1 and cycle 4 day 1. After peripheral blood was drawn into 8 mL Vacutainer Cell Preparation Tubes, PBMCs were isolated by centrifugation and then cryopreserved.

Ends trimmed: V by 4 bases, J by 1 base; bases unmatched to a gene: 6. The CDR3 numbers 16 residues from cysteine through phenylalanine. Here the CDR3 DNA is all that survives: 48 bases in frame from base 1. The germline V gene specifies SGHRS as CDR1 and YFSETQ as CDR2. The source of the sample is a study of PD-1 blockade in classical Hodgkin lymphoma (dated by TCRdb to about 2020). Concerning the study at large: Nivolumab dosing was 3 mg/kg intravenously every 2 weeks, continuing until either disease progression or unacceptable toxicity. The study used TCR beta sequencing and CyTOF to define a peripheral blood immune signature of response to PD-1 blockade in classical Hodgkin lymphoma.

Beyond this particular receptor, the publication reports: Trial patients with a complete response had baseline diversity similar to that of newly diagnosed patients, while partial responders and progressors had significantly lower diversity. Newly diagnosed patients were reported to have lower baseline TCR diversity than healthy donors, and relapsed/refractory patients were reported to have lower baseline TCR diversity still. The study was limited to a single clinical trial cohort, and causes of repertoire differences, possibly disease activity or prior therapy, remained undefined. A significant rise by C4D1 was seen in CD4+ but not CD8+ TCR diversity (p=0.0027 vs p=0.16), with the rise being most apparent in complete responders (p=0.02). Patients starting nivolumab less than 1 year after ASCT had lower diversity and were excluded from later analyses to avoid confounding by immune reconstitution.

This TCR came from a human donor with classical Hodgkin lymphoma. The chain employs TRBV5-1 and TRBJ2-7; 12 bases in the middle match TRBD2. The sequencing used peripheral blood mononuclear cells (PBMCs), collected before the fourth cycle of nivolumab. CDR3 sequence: CASSPTTSGGSYEQYF. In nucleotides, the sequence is TGCGCCAGCAGCCCAACCACTAGCGGGGGGTCCTACGAGCAGTACTTC.